This T cell receptor beta chain came from a study of long-term antiretroviral therapy in people with HIV (dated by TCRdb to between 2022 and 2023). In the study overall: The earliest samples were collected approximately a decade before the 2015 WHO recommendation for immediate ART, a period when ART was typically delayed until CD4 counts fell. The cohort contributed about 190 cryopreserved PBMC samples from about 33 adults with confirmed HIV infection, collected serially over a mean of approximately 6 years (range 1-12). No cross-contamination during QIAcube processing was shown when test extractions of a monoclonal T-cell line were performed alongside approximately 32 polyclonal samples. A retrospective serial study tested whether ART initiation and durable HIV suppression were associated with changes in peripheral blood TRB repertoire composition and diversity. Among the 25 to 30 participants with HIV, fewer than twelve were female.

The germline V gene sets CDR1 to SGHTA and CDR2 to FQGNSA. V is clipped by 5 bases and J by 11 bases, and the sequence between their germline boundaries is 16 bases long. The CDR3 sequence holds 13 residues, the cysteine and phenylalanine included. Just CDR3 DNA is preserved here, 39 bases in frame from base 1. The immunoSEQ hsTCRB v3.0 assay was used at survey level resolution for TRB variable region sequencing. The target sequencing depth for TRB was about 35,000-50,000 T-cell genomes per sample. Pooled TRB libraries were sequenced on an Illumina MiSeq with a v3 150-cycle kit. Regarding the original processing steps: Repertoire analysis ran in R within a reproducible Nextflow workflow covering QC, data transformation and analysis. LymphoSeq2, an R package for AIRR-Seq data exploration, was used to implement custom analyses. A handful of samples yielding fewer than 5000 total TRB sequences were excluded, leaving 150 to 200 analyzed HIV repertoires. Among the roughly 180 retained HIV repertoires, approximately 59 were collected before ART initiation and 129 after ART initiation. Each repertoire was downsampled to 5000 TRB nucleotide sequences, and summary statistics were averaged across 100 downsampling iterations. The analysis kept only TRB sequences whose CDR3 regions were at least seven amino acids long. Two measures captured diversity: a Shannon entropy-derived clonality score and the Gini coefficient. Repertoire networks linked the top 5000 CDR3 amino acid sequences whenever two sequences differed by an edit distance of one. Antigen specificity groups and MHC restriction were predicted for TRB CDR3 amino acid sequences with GLIPH2. To flag known CMV, EBV, HIV or tissue antigen associations, CDR3 amino acid sequences were matched against VDJdb and McPAS-TCR. Pre-ART, post-ART and control groups were compared with Wilcoxon signed-rank tests and Holm-Bonferroni correction. TCRdb retrieved this table from immuneACCESS and kept in-frame rearrangements only. Not all clones are present; in checked studies, unresolved V genes account for under half, and no reason is known for the remainder. V and J calls and clone size are as listed in that table; D and trimming were resolved from the DNA. The sample table contains roughly 28,000 clones; only one count was recorded for more than 80% of them. The ten biggest clones cover under 8.5% of the sample.

To be included, a participant needed at least one PBMC sample from before ART initiation plus at least two post-ART samples. Treatment was received in the United States of America by all participants with HIV. Before DNA extraction, cryopreserved samples containing about 0.9-11 million PBMC were thawed and washed. At the time of the earliest PBMC sample for each participant with HIV, ages ranged from about 23 to 60 years. PBMC samples were contributed by each participant from 1-4 timepoints before ART initiation and 2-8 timepoints after ART initiation, with a median of 7 samples. For every participant, serial HIV viral load, CD4+ T-cell count, ART history and demographic data were obtained. Genomic DNA was extracted from unsorted PBMC with a Qiagen kit on a QIAcube, with processing performed in batches of 12 samples. For this clone: What antigen it recognizes has not been identified. No base-level quality is on record; no much larger clone is a single base apart.

Results the study describes overall, beyond this receptor: Owing to limited PBMC availability, only the TCR beta chain was sequenced, without alpha chain pairing. Samples dated from about 2004 to 2017, and the ART regimens used may be less effective than current ones. Inferences about post-ART repertoire changes were limited because no data were available on ART adherence, viral resistance or therapy changes. At every time point, the repertoire was dominated by expanded TRB clones first identified before ART initiation, although this dominance fluctuated and, in many PLHIV, declined after ART. ART initiation was associated with a significant increase in TRB diversity, but diversity stayed significantly below transplant donor controls even after long-term ART. HIV repertoires had narrower CDR3 length ranges than controls, and the network structure suggested an antigen-experienced repertoire that shifted only slightly toward naive after ART. Because pre-ART samples had limited cell numbers, unsorted PBMC were profiled rather than sorted CD4+ and CD8+ T cells.

The receptor was derived from a man aged 35 to 55 with HIV. The chain is assembled from TRBV7-2 and TRBJ1-5, with TRBD1 tentatively as D gene (6 bases match). Sequenced material: unsorted PBMCs, taken 0.3 years after starting antiretroviral therapy. The nucleotide sequence reads as follows: TGTGCCAGCAGCAACGTTTACAGGGAAACCCAGCATTTT. Its product reads: CASSNVYRETQHF.